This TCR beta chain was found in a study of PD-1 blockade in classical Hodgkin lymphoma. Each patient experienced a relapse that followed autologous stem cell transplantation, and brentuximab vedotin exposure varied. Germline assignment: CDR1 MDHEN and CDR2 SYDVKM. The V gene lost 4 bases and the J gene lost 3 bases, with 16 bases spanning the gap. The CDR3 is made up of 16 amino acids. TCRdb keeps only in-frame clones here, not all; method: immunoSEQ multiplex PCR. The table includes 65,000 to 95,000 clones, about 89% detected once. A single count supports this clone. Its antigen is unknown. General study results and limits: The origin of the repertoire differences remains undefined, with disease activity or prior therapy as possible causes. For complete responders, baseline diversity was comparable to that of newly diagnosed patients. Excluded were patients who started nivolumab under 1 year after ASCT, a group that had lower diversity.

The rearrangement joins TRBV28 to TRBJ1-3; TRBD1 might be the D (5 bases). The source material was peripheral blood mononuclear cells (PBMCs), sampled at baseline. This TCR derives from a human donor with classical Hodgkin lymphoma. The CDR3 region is CASSSPGQGGGNTIYF. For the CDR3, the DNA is TGTGCCAGCAGTTCCCCGGGGCAGGGAGGTGGAAACACCATATATTTT.